A single sample is the source of the 23 T cell receptor beta chains below, sequenced in a study of T cell repertoires in cytomegalovirus infection. Via MiXCR, TCRdb re-called the reads, giving one row per CDR3 protein. The data contain approximately 750,000 distinct CDR3 sequences, 35% to 45% of them seen just once; the ten biggest clones take up 2.5% to 3.5%. Material: PBMCs. These receptors originate from a human donor in good health (CMV status not recorded). Some clones in this sample may be carry-over from other donors' samples.

This clonotype was recorded a few times. CDR3 region: CASSPPTSGRTRRGTGELFF. CDR3 sequence (DNA): TGTGCCAGCAGTCCTCCGACTAGCGGGAGGACTCGTAGGGGCACCGGGGAGCTGTTTTTT. The chain couples TRBV6-2 or TRBV6-3 to TRBJ2-2; TRBD2 matches at 13 bases. The CDR3 totals 20 residues. Germline assignment: CDR1 MNHEY and CDR2 SVGEGT. The V and J ends lost 5 bases and 4 bases, in that order; junction bases with no gene match: 16.

About this clonotype itself: A much larger clone differs by one base, so this may be a read error. V usage is TRBV7-6 and J usage is TRBJ1-1; TRBD1 is a possible D gene (5 bases). CDR1 and CDR2 from the germline V gene are SGHVS and FNYEAQ. The CDR3 is 15 amino acids. As DNA, the CDR3 is TGTGCCAGCAGCTTAAGCTTAGGGGTGAACACTGATGCTTTCTTT. This gives the protein CASSLSLGVNTDAFF. Variable domain in full (rest from reference TRBV7-6 and TRBJ1-1): GAGVSQSPRYKVTKRGQDVALRCDPISGHVSLYWYRQALGQGPEFLTYFNYEAQQDKSGLPNDRFSAERPEGSISTLTIQRTEQRDSAMYRCASSLSLGVNTDAFFGQGTRLTVV.

The table lists this clonotype with a count of one. The chain employs TRBV7-3 and TRBJ2-4; weak D call: TRBD1 (5 bases). The CDR3 length is 14 residues. Germline V gene sequence: CDR1 SGHTA, CDR2 FQGTGA. The V end was cut by 5 bases, the J end by 6 bases, with 14 bases between. This chain's CDR3 is CASSHLKGRNIQYF. The DNA for the CDR3 is TGTGCCAGCAGCCATTTGAAGGGGCGAAACATTCAGTACTTC.

Ten or more counts support this clonotype. The rearrangement uses TRBV7-8 and TRBJ1-2; D is possibly TRBD1 (5 bases). Germline V lookup: CDR1 SGHVS, CDR2 FQNEAQ. The V end was cut by 4 bases, the J end by 1 base, with 10 bases between. The CDR3 has 14 amino acids. The CDR3 protein is CASSSTTVNYGYTF. CDR3 sequence (DNA): TGTGCCAGCAGCTCAACGACAGTTAACTATGGCTACACCTTC.

This clonotype has only a few counts. This chain links TRBV12-3 or TRBV12-4 with TRBJ2-7, with a possible D match to TRBD1 (5 bases). V lost 2 bases and J lost 3, with 8 bases in between. The CDR3 loop spans 13 amino acids. The CDR3 loop is CASSLRGYYEQYF. DNA for the CDR3: TGTGCCAGCAGTTTAAGGGGATACTACGAGCAGTACTTC.

This chain connects TRBV12-3 or TRBV12-4 to TRBJ1-6; D is undetermined. V was clipped by 1 base and J by 10 bases, with 8 bases between them. The CDR3 contains 13 residues. In DNA form, the CDR3 reads TGTGCCAGCAGTTTAGGTGGTGAGTCACCCCTCCACTTT. This sequence encodes CASSLGGESPLHF.

This chain connects TRBV6-8 to TRBJ2-4; 7 nucleotides agree with TRBD1. This CDR3 has 14 residues. V lost 6 bases and J lost 0; bases outside the gene matches: 2. Germline CDR1 reads MNHGY; CDR2 reads SAAAGT. CDR3 coding DNA: TGTGCCAGCAGGGACAGGCTAGCCAAAAACATTCAGTACTTC. It specifies CASRDRLAKNIQYF.

The chain joins TRBV7-9 to TRBJ1-3; tentative D call: TRBD1 (5 bases). The V and J ends lost 4 bases and 2 bases respectively, with 12 bases between them. The length of the CDR3 is 15 residues. CDR1 is SEHNR and CDR2 is FQNEAQ in the germline V gene (reference sequence). As DNA, the CDR3 is TGTGCCAGCAGCTCCGCAGGGACCGCTGGAAACACCATATATTTT. It yields the protein CASSSAGTAGNTIYF.

The V call is TRBV20-1, the J call TRBJ2-7; D may match TRBD1 or TRBD2 (5 bases each). Germline V gives CDR1 DFQATT, CDR2 SNEGSKA (reference sequence). This CDR3 contains 12 residues. V gave up 6 bases and J gave up 5 bases, with 14 bases separating them. The CDR3 region has the DNA TGCAGTGCAAGGGACCTTGTACACGAGCAGTACTTC. It specifies CSARDLVHEQYF.

This clonotype was recorded a few times. The V gene is TRBV6-1, the J gene TRBJ1-2; tentative D call: TRBD1 (5 bases). Trimming removed 6 bases from V and 5 bases from J, with 22 bases in between. From germline, CDR1 is MNHNS and CDR2 SASEGT. The CDR3 runs 16 residues. The CDR3: CASSRGDQGSTYGYTF. CDR3 bases: TGTGCCAGCAGCCGAGGGGATCAGGGCAGTACTTATGGCTACACCTTC.

V is TRBV7-2 and J is TRBJ1-3, with TRBD1 matching over 8 bases. Germline CDR1 reads SGHTA; CDR2 reads FQGNSA. The CDR3 length is 15 residues. The J segment lost 4 bases and the V segment lost 9 bases, leaving 11 bases of the junction unmatched. The DNA for the CDR3 is TGTGCCAGACGCTTTACAGGGGGATCGGGAAACACCATATATTTT. Encoded protein: CARRFTGGSGNTIYF. Filled out from reference TRBV7-2 and TRBJ1-3, the complete variable domain reads GAGVSQSPSNKVTEKGKDVELRCDPISGHTALYWYRQSLGQGLEFLIYFQGNSAPDKSGLPSDRFSAERTGGSVSTLTIQRTQQEDSAVYLCARRFTGGSGNTIYFGEGSWLTVV.

This clonotype was seen a few times. The rearrangement links TRBV28 to TRBJ2-3; D is perhaps TRBD1 or TRBD2 (5 bases each). The CDR3 extends over 15 amino acids. Germline V gives CDR1 MDHEN, CDR2 SYDVKM. Trimming stripped 5 bases from V and 9 bases from J, with 21 bases between. This CDR3 reads CASSHGDVRSGTQYF. The DNA for the CDR3 is TGTGCCAGCAGTCACGGGGACGTCAGATCGGGGACGCAGTATTTT.

This clonotype occurred a few times. This rearrangement joins TRBV19 to TRBJ2-1, with TRBD2 identical over 10 bases. From germline, CDR1 is LNHDA and CDR2 SQIVND (reference sequence). CDR3 length: 16 residues. V dropped 2 bases and J dropped 4; count of bases not matched to a gene: 5. The CDR3 region has the DNA TGTGCCAGTAGTATATTCGCTAGCGGGAGATACAATGAGCAGTTCTTC. This translates into CASSIFASGRYNEQFF.

The chain combines TRBV28 with TRBJ1-5, with a weak D call TRBD1 (6 bases). This CDR3 contains 15 residues. Trimming took off 3 bases at V and 4 bases at J, with 13 bases between the two ends. Germline CDR1 and CDR2: MDHEN and SYDVKM. CDR3 amino acids: CASSLGTLGNQPQHF. The CDR3 nucleotides are TGTGCCAGCAGTTTGGGGACATTAGGAAATCAGCCCCAGCATTTT.

The V call is TRBV7-2, the J call TRBJ1-4; 10 bases agree with TRBD1. The CDR3 is made up of 15 amino acids. CDR1 is SGHTA, CDR2 FQGNSA, per germline. Trimming removed 5 bases from V and 8 bases from J; junction bases left unmatched: 8. The CDR3 protein is CASSTRQGAREKLFF. The DNA for the CDR3 is TGTGCCAGCAGCACAAGACAGGGGGCTAGAGAAAAACTGTTTTTT.

This chain joins TRBV30 and TRBJ2-7; D may be TRBD2 (5 bases). The germline V and J ends were trimmed by 2 bases and 5 bases, with 7 bases remaining between them. Germline V gives CDR1 GTSNPN, CDR2 SVGIG (reference sequence). CDR3 size: 11 residues. CDR3 protein: CAWSLRDEQYF. CDR3 in DNA: TGTGCCTGGAGTCTGCGGGACGAGCAGTACTTC.

On this clonotype: The conserved phenylalanine or tryptophan normally closing the CDR3 is absent here, so this likely arose from a read error. The genes are TRBV7-2 and TRBJ2-7, with unresolved D. CDR1 is SGHTA and CDR2 is FQGNSA in the germline V gene. V was trimmed by 2 bases and J by 7 bases, leaving 18 bases between them. This CDR3 has 15 residues. The CDR3 reads CASSLYLTVRTEQYL. CDR3 coding DNA: TGTGCCAGCAGCTTATACCTCACAGTACGGACGGAGCAGTACTTA.

At least ten counts were recorded for this clonotype. The rearrangement links TRBV7-2 to TRBJ2-1; TRBD2 might be the D (7 bases). The CDR3 has 19 residues. Germline CDR1 is SGHTA and CDR2 is FQGNSA. V was pared by 7 bases and J by 8 bases, with 33 bases between. The CDR3 sequence is CASTLGEGGVPSPSDEQFF. The CDR3 DNA reads TGTGCCAGCACCCTAGGGGAGGGGGGGGTACCCTCTCCTAGCGATGAGCAGTTCTTC.

The J gene is TRBJ2-5, the V gene TRBV2, with TRBD1 matching 9 bases. CDR1 is SNHLY, CDR2 FYNNEI, per germline. This CDR3 region has 15 residues. J was trimmed by 4 bases and V by 6 bases; bases with no gene match: 9. The DNA for the CDR3 is TGTGCCAGCAGATTGGACAGGGGCGGGCGAGAGACCCAGTACTTC. Encoded protein: CASRLDRGGRETQYF.

This chain uses TRBV19 with TRBJ1-2; perhaps TRBD1 as D (5 bases). Germline assignment: CDR1 LNHDA and CDR2 SQIVND (reference sequence). The CDR3 covers 16 residues. V was shortened by 4 bases and J by 5 bases, with 20 bases between the two germline ends. CDR3 loop: CASSRPGPTPLYGYTF. In nucleotides, the CDR3 is TGTGCCAGTAGTAGACCGGGACCGACTCCACTATATGGCTACACCTTC.

The chain is built from TRBV19 and TRBJ2-1; TRBD1 agrees at 9 bases. CDR1 and CDR2 (germline): LNHDA, SQIVND (reference sequence). The V and J ends lost 2 bases and 6 bases, in that order; junction bases with no gene match: 14. The CDR3 sequence is 18 residues long. CDR3 in DNA: TGTGCCAGTAGTATATGGACGCTGAGACAGGGGGTGGTCAATGAGCAGTTCTTC. It translates to CASSIWTLRQGVVNEQFF.

The chain combines TRBV6-5 with TRBJ1-5, with a tentative D call TRBD1 (5 bases). V lost 0 bases to trimming and J lost 6 bases, with 9 bases between them. Germline loops: CDR1 MNHEY, CDR2 SVGAGI. The CDR3 is made up of 14 amino acids. The CDR3 nucleotides read TGTGCCAGCAGTTACTCGACAGTCGGTCAGCCCCAGCATTTT. This translates into CASSYSTVGQPQHF.

The genes are TRBV6-5 and TRBJ1-1; D might be TRBD1 (6 bases). CDR1 and CDR2 (germline): MNHEY, SVGAGI. The CDR3 runs 16 residues. V was shortened by 2 bases and J by 9 bases, with 22 bases between the two germline ends. The CDR3 here is CASSYHGPDSLDKAFF. CDR3 nucleotide sequence: TGTGCCAGCAGTTACCACGGTCCGGACAGTCTTGACAAAGCTTTCTTT.